The next 29 T cell receptor beta chains were all read from a single sample in a study of persistence of HIV-infected CD4 T cells. Cells were stimulated with overlapping HIV-1 Gag 15-mer peptides. CD4+ T cells upregulating both CD40 ligand and CD69 were sorted as responding cells. The immunoSEQ assay was version 4, run in survey mode. Sequencing used immunoSEQ multiplex PCR; TCRdb keeps in-frame clones, though not all of them. The data contain 25,000 to 35,000 clones, 70% of them seen just once; the ten biggest clones take up approximately 1.4%. The antigens these receptors bind are not known. Here the sequenced sample was CD4+ T cells sorted from PBMCs after approximately 19-hour stimulation, taken from a patient who received antiretroviral therapy. The receptors were sampled from an adult man with HIV who was CMV-seropositive.

The chain recombines TRBV5-1 with TRBJ1-4; possibly TRBD1 for D (6 bases). Trimming shortened V by 3 bases and J by 7 bases, and 13 bases separated the two germline ends. Germline lookup yields CDR1 SGHRS and CDR2 YFSETQ. The CDR3 is made up of 14 amino acids. The DNA of the CDR3 is TGCGCCAGCAGCTGGGGGCAGAACTCTGAAAAACTGTTTTTT. Amino acids: CASSWGQNSEKLFF.

The rearrangement joins TRBV6-5 to TRBJ1-4; weak D call: TRBD1 (5 bases). Deletions cut 7 bases from V and 3 bases from J, with 15 bases between. Per germline, CDR1 MNHEY and CDR2 SVGAGI. The CDR3 sequence is 15 residues long. CDR3: CASKRDLFANEKLFF. CDR3 nucleotides: TGTGCCAGCAAGCGGGACCTATTTGCTAATGAAAAACTGTTTTTT.

The gene calls are TRBV7-9 and TRBJ1-1; TRBD1 might be the D (5 bases). There are 13 residues in the CDR3. Germline CDR1 is SEHNR and CDR2 is FQNEAQ (reference sequence). V shed 5 bases and J shed 1 base, with 8 bases lying between them. In DNA, the CDR3 is TGTGCCAGCAGCAGAAGGGGGAACACTGAAGCTTTCTTT. Residues: CASSRRGNTEAFF.

The chain uses TRBV27 and TRBJ2-1; D tentatively fits TRBD1 or TRBD2 (5 bases each). The CDR3 has 11 amino acids. Trimming cost V 5 bases and J 10 bases, with 9 bases left between them. The V gene's germline CDR1 is MNHEY and CDR2 SMNVEV (reference sequence). The CDR3 loop is CASSAWGEQFF. CDR3 bases: TGTGCCAGCAGTGCTTGGGGGGAGCAGTTCTTC.

This clone was seen a few times. The V gene is TRBV7-9, the J gene TRBJ2-1, with 12 bases lining up with TRBD1. The CDR3 has 16 amino acids. Trimming took 3 bases from V and 7 from J; bases not matched to a gene: 7. CDR1 is SEHNR and CDR2 is FQNEAQ in the germline V gene (reference sequence). The CDR3 loop is CASSFLGQGARNEQFF. In nucleotides, the CDR3 is TGTGCCAGCAGCTTTTTGGGACAGGGGGCGAGGAATGAGCAGTTCTTC.

The rearrangement joins TRBV7-2 to TRBJ2-3; D perhaps matches TRBD2 (6 bases). Germline lookup yields CDR1 SGHTA and CDR2 FQGNSA. V was trimmed by 3 bases and J by 2 bases, leaving 12 bases between them. CDR3 length equals 15 residues. The CDR3 sequence is CASSLAGPNTDTQYF. The CDR3 DNA reads as TGTGCCAGCAGCTTGGCGGGGCCAAACACAGATACGCAGTATTTT.

The chain uses TRBV5-4 and TRBJ1-2; 7 bases fit TRBD1. There are 19 residues in the CDR3. Losses at the gene ends were 1 base for V and 3 bases for J; bases not matched to a gene: 18. Germline CDR1 reads SGHNT; CDR2 reads YYREEE (reference sequence). CDR3 protein: CASSLPPAQRRGQDYGYTF. The CDR3 region has the DNA TGTGCCAGCAGCTTGCCCCCCGCCCAGAGGAGGGGGCAGGACTATGGCTACACCTTC.

The chain carries TRBV14 and TRBJ1-1; no clear D gene. Germline CDR1 SGHDN, CDR2 FVKESK. The CDR3 covers 14 residues. Trimming cost V 4 bases and J 1 base, with 10 bases left between them. The CDR3 region is CASSPPGQNTEAFF. The CDR3, as DNA: TGTGCCAGCAGCCCTCCTGGGCAGAACACTGAAGCTTTCTTT.

The chain is built from TRBV7-3 and TRBJ2-7, with D possibly being TRBD2 (6 bases). Germline V gives CDR1 SGHTA, CDR2 FQGTGA. There are 14 residues in the CDR3. Trimming shortened V by 2 bases and J by 6 bases, and 14 bases separated the two germline ends. CDR3 residues: CASSLRRDSGEQYF. DNA for the CDR3: TGTGCCAGCAGCTTACGGCGGGATTCGGGCGAGCAGTACTTC.

The chain uses TRBV9 and TRBJ1-4, with D unclear. The CDR3 totals 15 residues. Trimming took 1 base from V and 8 from J, leaving 15 bases between them. CDR1 SGDLS and CDR2 YYNGEE come from the germline V gene. The CDR3 protein is CASSVSGGFGEKLFF. The CDR3 DNA reads as TGTGCCAGCAGCGTAAGTGGAGGGTTTGGCGAAAAACTGTTTTTT.

J is TRBJ1-4 and V is TRBV6-1; D is uncertain. The germline V and J ends were trimmed by 2 bases and 5 bases, with 15 bases remaining between them. CDR1 is MNHNS and CDR2 is SASEGT in the germline V gene. The CDR3 has 16 amino acids. CDR3 in DNA: TGTGCCAGCAGTGAACGTGAAGGGATGGGAAATGAAAAACTGTTTTTT. Translating gives CASSEREGMGNEKLFF.

The CDR3 nucleotides read TGTGCCAGCAGCGTAGAATCGGTCTCTGGAAACACCATATATTTT. This gives the protein CASSVESVSGNTIYF. This chain links TRBV9 with TRBJ1-3; D ambiguous. Germline-derived CDR1 and CDR2 are SGDLS and YYNGEE. Trimming shortened V by 0 bases and J by 0 bases, and 7 bases separated the two germline ends. The CDR3 loop spans 15 amino acids.

The gene calls are TRBV12-5 and TRBJ2-3; D might be TRBD1 (6 bases). CDR3 length: 16 residues. CDR1 LGHNT and CDR2 FRNRAP come from the germline V gene. V dropped 1 base and J dropped 2 bases, with 13 bases sitting between them. The CDR3: CASGLGLGQNTDTQYF. DNA for the CDR3: TGTGCTAGTGGTTTGGGGTTAGGACAGAACACAGATACGCAGTATTTT.

Only a few counts were recorded for this clone. This rearrangement joins TRBV20-1 to TRBJ1-1; the match to TRBD1 covers 7 bases. V lost 3 bases and J lost 0; bases outside the gene matches: 7. Germline loops: CDR1 DFQATT, CDR2 SNEGSKA (reference sequence). The CDR3 extends over 15 amino acids. The CDR3 reads CSASPWTGLNTEAFF. The CDR3 coding sequence is TGCAGTGCTAGTCCCTGGACAGGCTTGAACACTGAAGCTTTCTTT.

This clone was observed a few times. V gene TRBV19 combines with J gene TRBJ2-6; TRBD1 aligns across 11 bases. The V gene end was trimmed by 4 bases and the J gene end by 1 base; junction bases not matched to a gene: 6. CDR3 length: 18 amino acids. From germline, CDR1 is LNHDA and CDR2 SQIVND (reference sequence). The CDR3 protein is CASSTLGQGASGANVLTF. In nucleotides, the CDR3 is TGTGCCAGTAGTACCCTAGGACAGGGGGCTTCTGGGGCCAACGTCCTGACTTTC.

J is TRBJ2-1 and V is TRBV19; 11 nucleotides agree with TRBD1. Per the germline V gene, CDR1 is LNHDA and CDR2 is SQIVND (reference sequence). V lost 5 bases to trimming and J lost 7 bases; unmatched junction nucleotides: 10. CDR3 size: 16 residues. CDR3 loop: CASSAGTGGGRNEQFF. CDR3 DNA sequence: TGTGCCAGTAGTGCGGGGACAGGGGGTGGTAGGAATGAGCAGTTCTTC.

This clone was seen a few times. V usage is TRBV19 and J usage is TRBJ2-1, with TRBD1 as a possible D gene (6 bases). Trimming took off 3 bases at V and 6 bases at J, with 18 bases between the two ends. The CDR3 runs 16 residues. CDR1 and CDR2 from the germline V gene are LNHDA and SQIVND (reference sequence). DNA of the CDR3: TGTGCCAGTAGTATCCCCACAGGGTTTGGGGCCAATGAGCAGTTCTTC. Amino acids: CASSIPTGFGANEQFF.

V usage is TRBV9 and J usage is TRBJ2-1; D gene ambiguous. Trimming took off 4 bases at V and 0 bases at J, with 5 bases between the two ends. Germline values: CDR1 SGDLS, CDR2 YYNGEE. The CDR3 consists of 13 residues. The CDR3 DNA reads as TGTGCCAGCAGCCCCGGCTCCTACAATGAGCAGTTCTTC. Encoded protein: CASSPGSYNEQFF.

The chain recombines TRBV10-2 with TRBJ2-3, with D tentatively TRBD1 or TRBD2 (6 bases each). Germline CDR1 is WSHSY and CDR2 is SAAADI. Trimming left V 7 bases short and J 2 bases short, with 10 bases between. The CDR3 loop spans 13 amino acids. As DNA, the CDR3 is TGCGCCAGCAAACAGGGACTCACAGATACGCAGTATTTT. Translating it yields CASKQGLTDTQYF.

The rearrangement uses TRBV3-1 (or the pseudogene TRBV3-2) and TRBJ1-1; 7 nucleotides line up with TRBD1. Unmatched junction bases numbered 12, after V lost 3 bases and J lost 11 bases. Germline assignment: CDR1 LGHDT and CDR2 YNNKEL (reference sequence). The CDR3 runs 14 residues. This CDR3 reads CASSHRPTGSLAFF. Here the CDR3 DNA reads TGTGCCAGCAGCCACCGCCCGACAGGGTCCCTGGCTTTCTTT.

The chain uses TRBV4-1 and TRBJ2-1, with D maybe TRBD1 (6 bases). V lost 2 bases and J lost 4, with 9 bases in between. Germline V gene lookup returns CDR1 MGHRA and CDR2 YSYEKL. The CDR3 has 14 amino acids. The CDR3 DNA follows: TGCGCCAGCAGCCAAAAGGACAGATACAATGAGCAGTTCTTC. Translation gives CASSQKDRYNEQFF.

V is TRBV27 and J is TRBJ2-2; TRBD1 aligns across 11 bases. Per the germline V gene, CDR1 is MNHEY and CDR2 is SMNVEV (reference sequence). J was trimmed by 2 bases and V by 8 bases; bases with no gene match: 4. The CDR3 length is 15 residues. As DNA, the CDR3 is TGTGCCAGCGGGTGGACAGGGGGCAACACCGGGGAGCTGTTTTTT. Amino acids: CASGWTGGNTGELFF.

This clone was counted a few times. The gene calls are TRBV7-3 and TRBJ2-2, with D perhaps TRBD1 (7 bases). The V gene's germline CDR1 is SGHTA and CDR2 FQGTGA. The CDR3 has 16 residues. V lost 5 bases and J lost 7, with 20 bases in between. The CDR3 bases are TGTGCCAGCAGCATTAATCCAGGGGGACTGGGCGGGGAGCTGTTTTTT. It encodes CASSINPGGLGGELFF.

The chain has TRBV5-5 and TRBJ2-2; D might be TRBD1 or TRBD2, each matching 6 bases. Per the germline V gene, CDR1 is SGHKS and CDR2 is YYEKEE (reference sequence). The length of the CDR3 is 16 residues. V lost 2 bases and J lost 5, with 16 bases in between. The CDR3 is CASSFAGHPRTGELFF. CDR3 bases: TGTGCCAGCAGCTTTGCGGGACACCCAAGGACCGGGGAGCTGTTTTTT.

The chain recombines TRBV18 with TRBJ2-5; D may be TRBD1 or TRBD2 (5 bases each). V was trimmed by 6 bases and J by 2 bases, leaving 10 bases between them. Germline values: CDR1 KGHSH, CDR2 LQKENI. The CDR3 is made up of 13 amino acids. In DNA form, the CDR3 reads TGTGCCAGCTCCCGGGACGTACAAGAGACCCAGTACTTC. Translating it yields CASSRDVQETQYF.

The chain has TRBV6-5 and TRBJ1-1; tentative D call: TRBD1 (6 bases). V was pared by 10 bases and J by 4 bases, with 16 bases between. Germline V gene data show CDR1 as MNHEY and CDR2 as SVGAGI. The CDR3 is 13 residues long. DNA of the CDR3: TGTGCCACCAGGGGCCACTCGAGCACTGAAGCTTTCTTT. This translates into CATRGHSSTEAFF.

The J gene is TRBJ1-5, the V gene TRBV19; 12 bases are a match to TRBD1. The length of the CDR3 is 14 residues. Germline V gene lookup returns CDR1 LNHDA and CDR2 SQIVND (reference sequence). V trimming: 8 bases; J trimming: 7 bases; junction bases outside the gene matches: 6. CDR3 residues: CASGMGTGGQPQHF. CDR3 bases: TGTGCCAGTGGAATGGGGACAGGGGGCCAGCCCCAGCATTTT.

The CDR3 loop is CASSPRTGGEQYF. CDR3 in DNA: TGTGCCAGCAGTCCTAGGACAGGGGGCGAGCAGTACTTC. The V call is TRBV5-4, the J call TRBJ2-7, with 10 bases fitting TRBD1. Trimming took 5 bases from V and 6 from J; bases not matched to a gene: 5. This CDR3 contains 13 residues. Germline V gene sequence: CDR1 SGHNT, CDR2 YYREEE (reference sequence).

The chain employs TRBV5-4 and TRBJ2-7, with 9 bases fitting TRBD1. Losses at the gene ends were 4 bases for V and 11 bases for J; bases not matched to a gene: 7. CDR1 and CDR2 from the germline V gene are SGHNT and YYREEE (reference sequence). This CDR3 has 12 residues. The CDR3 spells CASSRDRDEKYF. CDR3 DNA sequence: TGTGCCAGCAGCCGGGACAGGGATGAGAAGTACTTC.